Below are 20 T cell receptor beta chains sequenced from a single sample in a study of identical twins. TCRdb processed the 5' RACE reads anew with MiXCR; each CDR3 protein has one entry. The data show hundreds of thousands of distinct CDR3 sequences, about 20% seen once. This same sample was also part of a study on T cells expressing NK-cell markers.

Sequenced input: PBMCs. These receptors were obtained from a woman aged 18-29 years in good health.

This clonotype was counted many times. The chain joins TRBV6-5 to TRBJ1-5, with D possibly TRBD1 on 5 matching bases. The germline gives CDR1 MNHEY, CDR2 SVGAGI. The germline V and J ends were trimmed by 1 base and 4 bases, with 11 bases remaining between them. The CDR3 sequence is 15 residues long. CDR3 in amino acids: CASSYFQGENQPQHF. CDR3 coding DNA: TGTGCCAGCAGTTACTTCCAGGGAGAGAATCAGCCCCAGCATTTT.

This clonotype turned up a few times. The CDR3 spells CASSQGLDRAYGYTF. The CDR3 DNA reads TGCGCCAGCAGCCAAGGGCTAGACAGGGCCTATGGCTACACCTTC. V usage is TRBV4-1 and J usage is TRBJ1-2; 7 bases map to TRBD1. This CDR3 spans 15 amino acids. The J segment lost 4 bases and the V segment lost 1 base, leaving 6 bases of the junction unmatched. In germline, CDR1 is MGHRA, CDR2 YSYEKL.

The chain recombines TRBV20-1 with TRBJ1-1; D might be TRBD1 (6 bases). CDR3 length equals 13 residues. From germline, CDR1 is DFQATT and CDR2 SNEGSKA (reference sequence). V was cut by 6 bases and J by 4 bases, with 15 bases left in between. CDR3 bases: TGCAGTGCAGAAAGGACAGTTGGCACTGAAGCTTTCTTT. Amino acid sequence: CSAERTVGTEAFF.

The CDR3 DNA reads as TGTGCCAGCAGCTTGGTAACTACCTCCTACAATGAGCAGTTCTTC. This gives the protein CASSLVTTSYNEQFF. This chain uses TRBV5-4 with TRBJ2-1, with no clear D. Germline lookup yields CDR1 SGHNT and CDR2 YYREEE (reference sequence). This CDR3 contains 15 residues. Trimming took 0 bases from V and 0 from J, leaving 7 bases between them.

The CDR3: CASSLWGQGANEQYF. CDR3 nucleotide sequence: TGTGCCAGCAGTTTATGGGGACAGGGTGCCAACGAGCAGTACTTC. The chain couples TRBV27 to TRBJ2-7; 9 bases align to TRBD1. V lost 1 base and J lost 5; bases outside the gene matches: 6. The CDR3 sequence is 15 residues long. CDR1 MNHEY and CDR2 SMNVEV come from the germline V gene (reference sequence).

V gene TRBV6-7 combines with J gene TRBJ2-2; D not resolved. TRBV6-7 is an ORF, with its function uncertain. V lost 5 bases, J lost 2 bases, and 12 bases lay in between. The CDR3 is 15 amino acids. CDR3 DNA sequence: TGTGCCAGCAGTCCCAATAGGGATAACACCGGGGAGCTGTTTTTT. It is translated as CASSPNRDNTGELFF.

There are many counts of this clonotype. The V and J genes are TRBV5-1 and TRBJ1-1; a possible D gene is TRBD1 (5 bases). The V gene lost 2 bases and the J gene lost 1 base, with 9 bases spanning the gap. The CDR3 loop spans 14 amino acids. In germline, CDR1 is SGHRS, CDR2 YFSETQ. CDR3 protein: CASSFPGRNTEAFF. For the CDR3, the DNA is TGCGCCAGCAGCTTCCCAGGGAGGAACACTGAAGCTTTCTTT.

This clonotype has a handful of counts. The chain carries TRBV19 and TRBJ1-2; D may be TRBD1 (5 bases). This CDR3 contains 13 residues. Per germline, CDR1 LNHDA and CDR2 SQIVND (reference sequence). The germline V and J ends were trimmed by 6 bases and 8 bases, with 16 bases remaining between them. CDR3 residues: CASSLRAVGGYTF. CDR3 in DNA: TGTGCCAGTAGCCTCAGGGCGGTCGGCGGCTACACCTTC. The full variable domain, with the rest looked up from reference TRBV19 and TRBJ1-2, is DGGITQSPKYLFRKEGQNVTLSCEQNLNHDAMYWYRQDPGQGLRLIYYSQIVNDFQKGDIAEGYSVSREKKESFPLTVTSAQKNPTAFYLCASSLRAVGGYTFGSGTRLTVV.

This clonotype was recorded a few times. The J gene is TRBJ1-4, the V gene TRBV5-1; D may be TRBD1 (5 bases). Trimming shortened V by 4 bases and J by 7 bases, and 11 bases separated the two germline ends. The germline CDR1 and CDR2 sequences are SGHRS and YFSETQ. CDR3 length equals 13 residues. The CDR3 loop is CASSVLRGEKLFF. CDR3 nucleotide sequence: TGCGCCAGCAGCGTATTGAGGGGTGAAAAACTGTTTTTT.

This clonotype was recorded many times. The chain couples TRBV12-3 or TRBV12-4 to TRBJ1-2; D unresolved. V lost 6 bases and J lost 13, with 15 bases in between. The CDR3 contains 11 residues. This CDR3 is CASRSLVAATF. The CDR3 nucleotides read TGTGCCAGCAGGTCCCTGGTAGCGGCCACCTTC.

V and J are TRBV29-1 and TRBJ2-1; 10 nucleotides match TRBD2. This CDR3 is built from 13 residues. V lost 3 bases and J lost 7; bases outside the gene matches: 3. Per germline, CDR1 SQVTM and CDR2 ANQGSEA. In nucleotides, the CDR3 is TGCAGCGTTGATGAGACTAGCGGGAATGAGCAGTTCTTC. Protein product: CSVDETSGNEQFF.

The gene calls are TRBV12-3 or TRBV12-4 and TRBJ2-5; 11 bases map to TRBD2. This CDR3 has 18 amino acids. Trimming cost V 6 bases and J 4 bases; bases outside gene matches: 16. CDR3 bases: TGTGCCAGCAGGGGACTAGCGGACTCCACGGGACTTCGAGAGACCCAGTACTTC. Translated: CASRGLADSTGLRETQYF.

This clonotype has a single count. The genes are TRBV6-5 and TRBJ2-3; D is possibly TRBD1 or TRBD2 (5 bases each). The CDR3 length is 15 residues. CDR1 is MNHEY and CDR2 is SVGAGI in the germline V gene. Trimming removed 2 bases from V and 4 bases from J, with 13 bases in between. The CDR3 spells CASSYGTPGADTQYF. CDR3 nucleotides: TGTGCCAGCAGTTACGGGACCCCAGGTGCAGATACGCAGTATTTT.

The V gene is TRBV30, the J gene TRBJ1-1; D ambiguous. The V and J ends lost 8 bases and 1 base respectively, with 8 bases between them. This CDR3 has 11 amino acids. Per germline, CDR1 GTSNPN and CDR2 SVGIG (reference sequence). The CDR3 DNA reads as TGTGCCCTAGCAAGGAACACTGAAGCTTTCTTT. Amino acid sequence: CALARNTEAFF.

The rearrangement uses TRBV7-9 and TRBJ2-7; D perhaps matches TRBD1 (5 bases). Germline CDR1 and CDR2: SEHNR and FQNEAQ (reference sequence). This CDR3 is 15 amino acids long. The germline V and J ends were trimmed by 5 bases and 2 bases, with 16 bases remaining between them. The DNA of the CDR3 is TGTGCCAGCAGCGCCCAGGGTAGAGGAGCCTACGAGCAGTACTTC. It encodes CASSAQGRGAYEQYF.

The rearrangement uses TRBV7-6 and TRBJ1-1, with D unresolved. Between the trimmed V and J ends, which lost 5 bases and 10 bases, there was a span of 23 bases. The CDR3 has 15 amino acids. Germline V gives CDR1 SGHVS, CDR2 FNYEAQ. The CDR3, as DNA: TGTGCCAGCAGCCACCCCTATACGGGAATCGCTGGAGCTTTCTTT. It yields the protein CASSHPYTGIAGAFF.

This clonotype was seen a few times. The chain is built from TRBV5-1 and TRBJ2-1; D might be TRBD2 (5 bases). The CDR3 sequence is 16 residues long. Germline CDR1 reads SGHRS; CDR2 reads YFSETQ. The V gene lost 4 bases and the J gene lost 0 bases, with 14 bases spanning the gap. CDR3 residues: CASSIDSRGSYNEQFF. CDR3 bases: TGCGCCAGCAGCATTGATAGTCGGGGCTCCTACAATGAGCAGTTCTTC.

This clonotype appeared a few times. The chain links TRBV5-1 to TRBJ2-5, with D perhaps TRBD1 (6 bases). Per the germline V gene, CDR1 is SGHRS and CDR2 is YFSETQ. Trimming cost V 4 bases and J 2 bases, with 15 bases left between them. The CDR3 contains 15 residues. The CDR3 nucleotides are TGCGCCAGCAGCATACACCGGACAGTACAAGAGACCCAGTACTTC. This translates into CASSIHRTVQETQYF.

This chain links TRBV12-3 or TRBV12-4 with TRBJ2-7, with D hard to call. This CDR3 region has 12 residues. V lost 6 bases and J lost 7, with 13 bases in between. The CDR3 DNA reads as TGTGCCAGCAGCCAACCTGTAGGGGAGCAGTACTTC. This translates into CASSQPVGEQYF.

The V call is TRBV6-1, the J call TRBJ1-1, with D perhaps matching TRBD1 (5 bases). CDR1 is MNHNS and CDR2 is SASEGT in the germline V gene. The V gene lost 6 bases and the J gene lost 11 bases, with 19 bases spanning the gap. The CDR3 loop spans 13 amino acids. Here the CDR3 reads CASRLTDESPAFF. CDR3 bases: TGTGCCAGCAGACTGACAGATGAGAGTCCGGCTTTCTTT.